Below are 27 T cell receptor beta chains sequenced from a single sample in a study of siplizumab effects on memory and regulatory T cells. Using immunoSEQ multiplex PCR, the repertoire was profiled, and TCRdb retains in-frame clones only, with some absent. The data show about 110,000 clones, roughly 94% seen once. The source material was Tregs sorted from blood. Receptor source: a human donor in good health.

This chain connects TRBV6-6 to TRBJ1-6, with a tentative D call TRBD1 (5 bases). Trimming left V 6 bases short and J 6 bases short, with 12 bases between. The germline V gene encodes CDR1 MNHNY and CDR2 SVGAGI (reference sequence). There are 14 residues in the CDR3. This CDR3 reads CASRLSDSNSPLHF. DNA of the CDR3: TGTGCCAGCAGGTTGTCCGACAGTAATTCACCCCTCCACTTT.

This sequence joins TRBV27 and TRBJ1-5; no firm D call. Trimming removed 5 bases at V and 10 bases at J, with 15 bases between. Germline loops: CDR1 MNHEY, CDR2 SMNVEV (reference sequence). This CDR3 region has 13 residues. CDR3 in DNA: TGTGCCAGCAGTCCTTACACTGCTAAACCCCAGCATTTT. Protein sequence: CASSPYTAKPQHF.

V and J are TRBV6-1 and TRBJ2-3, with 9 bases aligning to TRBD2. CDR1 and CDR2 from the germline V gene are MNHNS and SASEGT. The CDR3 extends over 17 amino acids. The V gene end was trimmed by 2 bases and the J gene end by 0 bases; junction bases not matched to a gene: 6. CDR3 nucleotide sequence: TGTGCCAGCAGTGAATATGCGGGAGGGCCGAGCACAGATACGCAGTATTTT. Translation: CASSEYAGGPSTDTQYF.

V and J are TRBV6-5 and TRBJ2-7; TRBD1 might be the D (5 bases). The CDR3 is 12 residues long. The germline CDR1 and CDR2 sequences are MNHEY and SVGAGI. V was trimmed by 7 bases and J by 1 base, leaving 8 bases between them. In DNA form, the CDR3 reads TGTGCCAGCAAGGGGTGGTCCTACGAGCAGTACTTC. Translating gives CASKGWSYEQYF.

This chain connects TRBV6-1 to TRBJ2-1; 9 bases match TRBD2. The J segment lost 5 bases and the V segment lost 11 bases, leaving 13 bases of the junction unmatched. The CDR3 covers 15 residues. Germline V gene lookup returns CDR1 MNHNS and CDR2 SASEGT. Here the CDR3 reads CAGLAGAAGNNEQFF. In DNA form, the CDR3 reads TGTGCCGGGTTAGCGGGGGCCGCCGGGAACAATGAGCAGTTCTTC.

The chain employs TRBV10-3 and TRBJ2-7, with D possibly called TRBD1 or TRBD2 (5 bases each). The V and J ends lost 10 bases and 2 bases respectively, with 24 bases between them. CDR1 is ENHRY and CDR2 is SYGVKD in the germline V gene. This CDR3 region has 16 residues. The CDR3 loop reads CATLSVLYGTAYEQYF. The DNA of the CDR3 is TGTGCCACCCTCTCTGTCCTTTACGGGACCGCCTACGAGCAGTACTTC.

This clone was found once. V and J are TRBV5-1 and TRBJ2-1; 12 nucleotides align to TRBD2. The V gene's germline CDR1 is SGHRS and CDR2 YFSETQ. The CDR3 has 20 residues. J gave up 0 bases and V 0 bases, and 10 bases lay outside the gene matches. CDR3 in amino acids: CASSLAFTSGGLFSYNEQFF. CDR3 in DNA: TGCGCCAGCAGCTTGGCATTCACTAGCGGGGGGCTCTTCTCCTACAATGAGCAGTTCTTC.

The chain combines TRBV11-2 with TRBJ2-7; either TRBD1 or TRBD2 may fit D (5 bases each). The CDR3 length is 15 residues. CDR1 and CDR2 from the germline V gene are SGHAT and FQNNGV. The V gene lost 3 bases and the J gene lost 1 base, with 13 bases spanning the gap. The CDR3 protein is CASSFAGTGSYEQYF. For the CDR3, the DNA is TGTGCCAGCAGCTTCGCAGGGACGGGGTCCTACGAGCAGTACTTC.

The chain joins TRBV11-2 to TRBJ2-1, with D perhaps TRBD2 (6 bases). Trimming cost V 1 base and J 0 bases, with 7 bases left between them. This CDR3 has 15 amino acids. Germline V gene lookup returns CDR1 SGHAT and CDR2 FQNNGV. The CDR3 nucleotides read TGTGCCAGCAGCTTAGCCGGGAGCTCCTACAATGAGCAGTTCTTC. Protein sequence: CASSLAGSSYNEQFF.

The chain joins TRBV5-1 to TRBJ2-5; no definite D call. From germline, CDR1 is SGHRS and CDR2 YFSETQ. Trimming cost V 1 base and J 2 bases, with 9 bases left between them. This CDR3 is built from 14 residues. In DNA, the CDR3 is TGCGCCAGCAGCTTGAGACGGTCTCAAGAGACCCAGTACTTC. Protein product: CASSLRRSQETQYF.

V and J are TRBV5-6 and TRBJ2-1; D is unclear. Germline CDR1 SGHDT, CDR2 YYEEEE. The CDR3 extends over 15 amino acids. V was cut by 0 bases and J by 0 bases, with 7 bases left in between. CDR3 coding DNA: TGTGCCAGCAGCTTGGTGTTCAGCTCCTACAATGAGCAGTTCTTC. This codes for CASSLVFSSYNEQFF. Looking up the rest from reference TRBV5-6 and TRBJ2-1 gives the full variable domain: DAGVTQSPTHLIKTRGQQVTLRCSPKSGHDTVSWYQQALGQGPQFIFQYYEEEERQRGNFPDRFSGHQFPNYSSELNVNALLLGDSALYLCASSLVFSSYNEQFFGPGTRLTVL.

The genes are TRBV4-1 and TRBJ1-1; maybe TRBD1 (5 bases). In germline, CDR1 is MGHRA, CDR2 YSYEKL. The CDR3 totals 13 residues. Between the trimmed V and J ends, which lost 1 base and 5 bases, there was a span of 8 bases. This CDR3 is CASSQVRGTEAFF. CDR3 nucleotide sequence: TGCGCCAGCAGCCAAGTAAGGGGAACTGAAGCTTTCTTT.

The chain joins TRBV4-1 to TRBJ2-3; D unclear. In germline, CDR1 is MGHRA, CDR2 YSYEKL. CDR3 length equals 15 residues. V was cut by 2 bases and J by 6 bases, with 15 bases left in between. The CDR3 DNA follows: TGCGCCAGCAGCCAAACGGAACCGTCCGCCGATACGCAGTATTTT. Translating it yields CASSQTEPSADTQYF.

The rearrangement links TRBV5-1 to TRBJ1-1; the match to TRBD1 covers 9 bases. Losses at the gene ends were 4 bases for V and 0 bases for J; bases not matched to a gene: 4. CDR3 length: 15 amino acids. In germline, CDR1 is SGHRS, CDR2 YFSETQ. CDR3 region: CASSPWTGVNTEAFF. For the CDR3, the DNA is TGCGCCAGCAGCCCCTGGACAGGGGTGAACACTGAAGCTTTCTTT. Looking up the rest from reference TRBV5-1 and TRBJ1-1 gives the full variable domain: KAGVTQTPRYLIKTRGQQVTLSCSPISGHRSVSWYQQTPGQGLQFLFEYFSETQRNKGNFPGRFSGRQFSNSRSEMNVSTLELGDSALYLCASSPWTGVNTEAFFGQGTRLTVV.

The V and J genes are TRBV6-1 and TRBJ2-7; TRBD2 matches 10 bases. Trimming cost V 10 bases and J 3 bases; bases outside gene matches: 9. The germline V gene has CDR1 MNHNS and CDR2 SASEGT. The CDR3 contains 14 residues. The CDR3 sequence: CATSVTSGNYEQYF. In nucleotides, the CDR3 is TGTGCCACCTCGGTTACTAGCGGGAACTACGAGCAGTACTTC.

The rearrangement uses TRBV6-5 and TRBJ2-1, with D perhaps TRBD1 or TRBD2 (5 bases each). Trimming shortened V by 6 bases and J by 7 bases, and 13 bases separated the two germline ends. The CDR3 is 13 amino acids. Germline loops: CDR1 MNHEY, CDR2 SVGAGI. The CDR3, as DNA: TGTGCCAGCAGCAGGGACCTAAGGAATGAGCAGTTCTTC. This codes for CASSRDLRNEQFF.

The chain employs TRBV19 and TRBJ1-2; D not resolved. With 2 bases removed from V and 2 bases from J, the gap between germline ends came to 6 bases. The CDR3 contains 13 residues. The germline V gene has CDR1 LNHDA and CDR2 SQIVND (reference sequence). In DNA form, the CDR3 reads TGTGCCAGTAGTATAACACTGAACTATGGCTACACCTTC. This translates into CASSITLNYGYTF.

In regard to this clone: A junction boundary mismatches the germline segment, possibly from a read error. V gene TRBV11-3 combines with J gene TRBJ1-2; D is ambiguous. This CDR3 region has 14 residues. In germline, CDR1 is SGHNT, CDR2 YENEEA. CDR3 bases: TGTGCCAGCAGCGCGTCGTGGAACTACTATGGCTACGCCTTC. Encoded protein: CASSASWNYYGYAF.

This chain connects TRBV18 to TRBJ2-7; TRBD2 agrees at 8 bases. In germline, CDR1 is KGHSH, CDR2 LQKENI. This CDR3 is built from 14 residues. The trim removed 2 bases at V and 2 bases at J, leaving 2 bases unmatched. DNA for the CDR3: TGTGCCAGCTCACCAGATAGCGGGGCCTACGAGCAGTACTTC. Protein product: CASSPDSGAYEQYF.

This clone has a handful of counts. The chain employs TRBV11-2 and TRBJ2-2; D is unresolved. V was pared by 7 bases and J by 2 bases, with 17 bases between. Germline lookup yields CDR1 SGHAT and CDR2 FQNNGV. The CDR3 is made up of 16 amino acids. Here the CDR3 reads CASTPALRINTGELFF. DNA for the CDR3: TGTGCCAGCACCCCTGCACTACGGATAAACACCGGGGAGCTGTTTTTT.

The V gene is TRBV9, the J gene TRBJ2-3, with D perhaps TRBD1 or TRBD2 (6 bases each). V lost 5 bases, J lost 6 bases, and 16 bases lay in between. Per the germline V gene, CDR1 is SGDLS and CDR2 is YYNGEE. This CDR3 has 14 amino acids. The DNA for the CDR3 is TGTGCCAGCAGTATGAGGGGGGCCCGGGATACGCAGTATTTT. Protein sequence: CASSMRGARDTQYF.

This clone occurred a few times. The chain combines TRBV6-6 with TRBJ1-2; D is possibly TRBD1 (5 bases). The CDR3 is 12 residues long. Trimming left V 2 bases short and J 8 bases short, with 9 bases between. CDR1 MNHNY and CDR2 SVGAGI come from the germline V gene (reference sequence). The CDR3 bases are TGTGCCAGCAGTTACGGGGGTTACGGCTACACCTTC. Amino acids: CASSYGGYGYTF.

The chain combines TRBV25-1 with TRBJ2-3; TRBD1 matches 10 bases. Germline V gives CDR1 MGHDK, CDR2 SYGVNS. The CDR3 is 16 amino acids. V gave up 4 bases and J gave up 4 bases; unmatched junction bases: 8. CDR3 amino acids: CASSGSTGTGADTQYF. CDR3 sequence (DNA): TGTGCCAGCAGTGGCTCCACCGGGACAGGGGCAGATACGCAGTATTTT.

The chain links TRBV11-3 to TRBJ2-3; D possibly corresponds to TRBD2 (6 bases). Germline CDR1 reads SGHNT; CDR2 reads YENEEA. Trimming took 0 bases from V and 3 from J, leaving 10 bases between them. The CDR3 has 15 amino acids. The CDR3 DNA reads TGTGCCAGCAGCTTAGATGGTGCGGGGACAGATACGCAGTATTTT. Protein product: CASSLDGAGTDTQYF.

CDR3: CASSHRKGSVDTQYF. In DNA form, the CDR3 reads TGCGCCAGCAGCCATAGAAAGGGGTCGGTAGATACGCAGTATTTT. The J gene is TRBJ2-3, the V gene TRBV5-1, with D possibly TRBD1 on 5 matching bases. The CDR3 contains 15 residues. The V gene lost 4 bases and the J gene lost 5 bases, with 17 bases spanning the gap. The germline CDR1 and CDR2 sequences are SGHRS and YFSETQ.

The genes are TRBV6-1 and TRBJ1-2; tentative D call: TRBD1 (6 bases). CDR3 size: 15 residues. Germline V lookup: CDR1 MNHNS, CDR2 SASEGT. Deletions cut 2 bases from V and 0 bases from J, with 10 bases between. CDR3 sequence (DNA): TGTGCCAGCAGTGAATCGACAGGAGCTAACTATGGCTACACCTTC. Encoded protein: CASSESTGANYGYTF.

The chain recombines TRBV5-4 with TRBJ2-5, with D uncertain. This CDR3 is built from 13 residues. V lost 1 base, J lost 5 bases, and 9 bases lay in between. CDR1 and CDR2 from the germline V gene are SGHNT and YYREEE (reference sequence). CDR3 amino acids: CASSLTWDETQYF. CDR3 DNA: TGTGCCAGCAGCTTGACCTGGGATGAGACCCAGTACTTC.